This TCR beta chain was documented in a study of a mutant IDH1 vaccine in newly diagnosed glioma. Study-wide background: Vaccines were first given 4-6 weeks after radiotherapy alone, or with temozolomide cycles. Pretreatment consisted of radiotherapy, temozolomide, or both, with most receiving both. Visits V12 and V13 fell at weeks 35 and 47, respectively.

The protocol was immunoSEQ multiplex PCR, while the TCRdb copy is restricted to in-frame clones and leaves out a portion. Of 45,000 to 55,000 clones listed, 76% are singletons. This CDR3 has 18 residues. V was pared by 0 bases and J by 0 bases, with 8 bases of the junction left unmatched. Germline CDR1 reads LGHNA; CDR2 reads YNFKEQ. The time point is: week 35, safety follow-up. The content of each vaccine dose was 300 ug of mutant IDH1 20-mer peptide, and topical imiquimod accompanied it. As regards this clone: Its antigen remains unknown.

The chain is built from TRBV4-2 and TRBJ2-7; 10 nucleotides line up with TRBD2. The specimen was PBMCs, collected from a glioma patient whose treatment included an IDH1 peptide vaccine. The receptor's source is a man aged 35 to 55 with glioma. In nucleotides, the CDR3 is TGTGCCAGCAGCCAAGATTTAGCGGGAGGACCAAGCTCCTACGAGCAGTACTTC. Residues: CASSQDLAGGPSSYEQYF.